One sample yielded the 12 T cell receptor beta chains listed below, sequenced in a study of CD8 T cells in ankylosing spondylitis. Study-wide findings and caveats: For ankylosing spondylitis blood, a TCR beta motif of about eight highly homologous variants appeared characteristic.

Their antigens remain unidentified. Via MiXCR, TCRdb re-called the 5' RACE reads, giving one row per CDR3 protein. The repertoire includes a few hundred thousand distinct CDR3 sequences, roughly 12% of them detected once, and around 6.8% sits in the top ten. The sample comprised blood, either unsorted or a sorted T cell fraction (not recorded which). These receptors originate from a male donor with ankylosing spondylitis.

The CDR3 protein is CASREGVAIGKLFF. Written as DNA, the CDR3 is TGTGCCAGCAGGGAGGGGGTCGCGATTGGAAAACTGTTTTTT. V gene TRBV12-3 or TRBV12-4 combines with J gene TRBJ1-4; weak D call: TRBD1 (6 bases). Trimming pared 6 bases from V and 10 bases from J, leaving 18 bases between. CDR3 length: 14 amino acids.

The chain uses TRBV20-1 and TRBJ2-3; possibly TRBD2 for D (6 bases). Looked up from germline, CDR1 is DFQATT and CDR2 is SNEGSKA (reference sequence). This CDR3 is built from 13 residues. Trimming pared 3 bases from V and 5 bases from J, leaving 12 bases between. CDR3 in DNA: TGCAGTGCTAGCGGGAGAATAAGAGATACGCAGTATTTT. The encoded protein is CSASGRIRDTQYF.

This clonotype was picked up a small number of times. The CDR3 coding sequence is TGTGCCAGCAGCACGACCGGGACTTCCCCCAGCACAGATACGCAGTATTTT. Protein: CASSTTGTSPSTDTQYF. The chain joins TRBV5-5 to TRBJ2-3, with TRBD2 as a possible D gene (6 bases). The germline V and J ends were trimmed by 4 bases and 0 bases, with 18 bases remaining between them. CDR3 size: 17 residues. Germline CDR1 reads SGHKS; CDR2 reads YYEKEE (reference sequence).

This clonotype appeared a few times. This rearrangement joins TRBV6-1 to TRBJ2-7; possibly TRBD1 for D (6 bases). The CDR3 is 13 residues long. The germline V and J ends were trimmed by 9 bases and 1 base, with 13 bases remaining between them. Germline CDR1 and CDR2: MNHNS and SASEGT. In DNA, the CDR3 is TGTGCCAGTGCGAGAGGACAGTCCTACGAGCAGTACTTC. This codes for CASARGQSYEQYF.

This clonotype was detected ten times or more. The V gene is TRBV5-1, the J gene TRBJ2-3; possible D gene TRBD1, 5 bases. V was clipped by 0 bases and J by 5 bases, with 10 bases between them. The V gene's germline CDR1 is SGHRS and CDR2 YFSETQ. The CDR3 has 14 amino acids. CDR3: CASSLARDEDTQYF. The CDR3 nucleotides read TGCGCCAGCAGCTTGGCCAGGGATGAAGATACGCAGTATTTT.

V and J are TRBV4-1 and TRBJ1-5; D uncertain. The V gene's germline CDR1 is MGHRA and CDR2 YSYEKL. Trimming pared 0 bases from V and 1 base from J, leaving 7 bases between. This CDR3 spans 15 amino acids. The CDR3 coding sequence is TGCGCCAGCAGCCAAGAGTACCGGAGCAATCAGCCCCAGCATTTT. Its translation is CASSQEYRSNQPQHF.

The rearrangement joins TRBV10-3 to TRBJ2-3, with D unclear. CDR3 length: 15 residues. V lost 10 bases, J lost 0 bases, and 17 bases lay in between. CDR1 is ENHRY and CDR2 is SYGVKD in the germline V gene. CDR3 residues: CATARPSSSTDTQYF. CDR3 nucleotide sequence: TGTGCCACCGCGCGACCCAGCTCGAGCACAGATACGCAGTATTTT.

The CDR3 nucleotides are TGTGCCACCGGACTAGCGGGACCCACAGATACGCAGTATTTT. This translates into CATGLAGPTDTQYF. V usage is TRBV24-1 and J usage is TRBJ2-3; 12 bases line up with TRBD2. The CDR3 totals 14 residues. Looked up from germline, CDR1 is KGHDR and CDR2 is SFDVKD. V shed 9 bases and J 2 bases; nucleotides not matched to a gene: 2.

The rearrangement uses TRBV6-1 and TRBJ2-2; D perhaps matches TRBD2 (6 bases). This CDR3 is built from 13 residues. Per the germline V gene, CDR1 is MNHNS and CDR2 is SASEGT. V lost 6 bases to trimming and J lost 8 bases, with 13 bases between them. CDR3 sequence: CASRATSPGELFF. CDR3 DNA: TGTGCCAGCAGGGCGACTAGTCCGGGGGAGCTGTTTTTT.

The chain employs TRBV27 and TRBJ1-5, with D uncertain. The germline V gene encodes CDR1 MNHEY and CDR2 SMNVEV (reference sequence). Trimming took off 3 bases at V and 0 bases at J, with 6 bases between the two ends. This CDR3 is 14 amino acids long. The CDR3 DNA sequence: TGTGCCAGCAGTTTTGGGAATAGCAATCAGCCCCAGCATTTT. Residues: CASSFGNSNQPQHF.

The chain joins TRBV9 to TRBJ2-1, with 8 bases lining up with TRBD2. The CDR3 loop spans 16 amino acids. Germline lookup yields CDR1 SGDLS and CDR2 YYNGEE. V lost 4 bases, J lost 8 bases, and 14 bases stayed unmatched. The chain's CDR3 is CASSSRGAGVVDEQFF. The CDR3 nucleotides are TGTGCCAGCAGCTCCCGGGGAGCGGGAGTAGTCGATGAGCAGTTCTTC. The whole variable domain, remainder taken from reference TRBV9 and TRBJ2-1, is DSGVTQTPKHLITATGQRVTLRCSPRSGDLSVYWYQQSLDQGLQFLIQYYNGEERAKGNILERFSAQQFPDLHSELNLSSLELGDSALYFCASSSRGAGVVDEQFFGPGTRLTVL.

This clonotype has ten or more counts. The chain uses TRBV5-1 and TRBJ2-2; TRBD1 matches at 9 bases. The CDR3 totals 15 residues. Trimming cost V 3 bases and J 4 bases; bases outside gene matches: 4. Germline V gene data show CDR1 as SGHRS and CDR2 as YFSETQ. The CDR3 here is CASSWRDRVTGELFF. The DNA for the CDR3 is TGCGCCAGCAGCTGGCGGGACAGGGTCACCGGGGAGCTGTTTTTT.